The source of this TCR delta chain is a study of γδ T cells in repeated Plasmodium falciparum infection. Study overall: The natural-infection arm compared Malian children under seasonal malaria with matched Australian children. Malian samples came from no-transmission periods or across acute febrile malaria episodes.

Each sorted gammadelta sample had TRG and TRD chains sequenced. TCRdb processed the multiplex PCR reads again with the CATT caller. Of approximately 60,000 delta-chain clones in the sample, 1.7% are singletons; the top ten hold roughly 15%. This CDR3 has 19 residues. With 4 bases clipped from V and 0 bases from J, the junction kept 20 bases outside the gene matches. Looked up from germline, CDR1 is TVYSNPD and CDR2 is GDNSRS (reference sequence). This clone is deemed medium-sized. The same CDR3 arises from other DNA sequences in this sample as well. Vgamma9/Vdelta2+ and Vdelta2-negative gammadelta T cells were flow-sorted from PBMC for bulk sequencing.

The chain joins TRDV3 to TRDJ1; 10 bases line up with TRDD3. Material: gamma-delta T cells from blood. This receptor was taken from a pool of human donors (malaria-infected and uninfected, not separated). This CDR3 is CASTPSPWGIVSYTDKLIF. CDR3 nucleotides: TGTGCCTCAACTCCTTCCCCCTGGGGGATAGTCTCGTACACCGATAAACTCATCTTT.